This TCR beta chain was found in a study of CD8 T cells in ankylosing spondylitis. Broader study findings: About 8 highly homologous variants made up a TCR beta motif, and this motif appeared characteristic of ankylosing spondylitis blood.

There are a few counts of this clonotype. The antigen remains unidentified. The CDR3 loop spans 13 amino acids. Germline-derived CDR1 and CDR2 are SQVTM and ANQGSEA. J was trimmed by 5 bases and V by 7 bases; bases with no gene match: 5. TCRdb re-called the 5' RACE reads through MiXCR, storing one row per CDR3 protein. The sample comprises around 180,000 distinct CDR3 sequences, roughly 20% of which are singletons, and 4.3% rests with the top ten. The sequenced material came from blood, either unsorted or a sorted T cell fraction (not recorded which). This TCR was recovered from a male donor under 35 with ankylosing spondylitis or in good health (not recorded which). The rearrangement uses TRBV29-1 and TRBJ2-2; 9 bases are a match to TRBD1. The CDR3, as DNA: TGCAGCGCGGACAGGGGAAGAACCGGGGAGCTGTTTTTT. It is translated as CSADRGRTGELFF.